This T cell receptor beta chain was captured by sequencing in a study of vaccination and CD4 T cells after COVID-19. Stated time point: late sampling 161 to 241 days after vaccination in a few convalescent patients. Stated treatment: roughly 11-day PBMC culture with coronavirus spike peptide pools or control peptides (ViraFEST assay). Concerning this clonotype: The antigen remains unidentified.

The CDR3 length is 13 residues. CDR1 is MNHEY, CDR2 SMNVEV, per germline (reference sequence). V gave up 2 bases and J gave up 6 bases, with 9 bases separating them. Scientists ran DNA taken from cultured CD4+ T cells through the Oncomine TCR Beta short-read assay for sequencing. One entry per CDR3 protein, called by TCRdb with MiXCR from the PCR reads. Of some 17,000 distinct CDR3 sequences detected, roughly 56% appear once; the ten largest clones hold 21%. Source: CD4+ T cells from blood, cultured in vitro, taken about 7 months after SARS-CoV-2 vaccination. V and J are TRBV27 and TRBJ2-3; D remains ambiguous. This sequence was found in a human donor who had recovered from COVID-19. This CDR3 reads CASSLLHLDTQYF. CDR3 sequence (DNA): TGTGCCAGCAGTTTACTACACCTGGATACGCAGTATTTT.